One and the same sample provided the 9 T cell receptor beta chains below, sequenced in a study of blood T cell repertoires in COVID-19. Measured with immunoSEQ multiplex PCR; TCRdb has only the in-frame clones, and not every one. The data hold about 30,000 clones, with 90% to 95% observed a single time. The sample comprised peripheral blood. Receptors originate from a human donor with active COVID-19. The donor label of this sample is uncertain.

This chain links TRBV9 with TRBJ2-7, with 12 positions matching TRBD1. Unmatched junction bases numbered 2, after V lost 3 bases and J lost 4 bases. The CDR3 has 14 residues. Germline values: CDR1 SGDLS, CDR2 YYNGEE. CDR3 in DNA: TGTGCCAGCAGCGGGGACAGGGGGCAGTACGAGCAGTACTTC. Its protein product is CASSGDRGQYEQYF.

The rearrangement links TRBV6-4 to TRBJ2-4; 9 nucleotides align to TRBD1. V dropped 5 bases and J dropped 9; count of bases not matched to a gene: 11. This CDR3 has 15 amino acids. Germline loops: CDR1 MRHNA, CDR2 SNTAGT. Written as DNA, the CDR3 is TGTGCCAGCAGTACAACAGGGGGCCCAGGAGGCATTCAGTACTTC. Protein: CASSTTGGPGGIQYF.

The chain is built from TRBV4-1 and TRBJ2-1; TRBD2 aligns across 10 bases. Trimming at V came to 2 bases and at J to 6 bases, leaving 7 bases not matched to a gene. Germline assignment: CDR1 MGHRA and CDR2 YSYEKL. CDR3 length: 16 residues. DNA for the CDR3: TGCGCCAGCAGCCAAAAAGCGGGGGGGCCTATCAATGAGCAGTTCTTC. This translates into CASSQKAGGPINEQFF.

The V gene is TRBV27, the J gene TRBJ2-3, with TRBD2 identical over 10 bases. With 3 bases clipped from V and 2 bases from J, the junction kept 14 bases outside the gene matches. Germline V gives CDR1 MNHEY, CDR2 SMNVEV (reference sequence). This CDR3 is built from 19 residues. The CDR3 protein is CASSFRASGRGLDTDTQYF. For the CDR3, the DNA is TGTGCCAGCAGTTTTCGGGCTAGCGGGAGAGGCCTCGACACAGATACGCAGTATTTT.

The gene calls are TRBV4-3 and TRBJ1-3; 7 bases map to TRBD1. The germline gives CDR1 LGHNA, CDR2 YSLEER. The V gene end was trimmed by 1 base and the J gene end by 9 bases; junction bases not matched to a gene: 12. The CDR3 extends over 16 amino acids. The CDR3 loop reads CASSQAAGTVGATIYF. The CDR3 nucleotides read TGCGCCAGCAGCCAAGCTGCCGGGACAGTTGGGGCCACCATATATTTT.

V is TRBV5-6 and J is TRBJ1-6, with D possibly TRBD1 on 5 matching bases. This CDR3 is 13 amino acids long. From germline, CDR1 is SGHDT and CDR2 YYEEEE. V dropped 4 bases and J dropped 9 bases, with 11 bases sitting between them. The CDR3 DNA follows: TGTGCCAGCAGCCCCCCCGGGGGTTCACCCCTCCACTTT. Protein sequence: CASSPPGGSPLHF. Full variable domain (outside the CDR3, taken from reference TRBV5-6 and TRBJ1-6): DAGVTQSPTHLIKTRGQQVTLRCSPKSGHDTVSWYQQALGQGPQFIFQYYEEEERQRGNFPDRFSGHQFPNYSSELNVNALLLGDSALYLCASSPPGGSPLHFGNGTRLTVT.

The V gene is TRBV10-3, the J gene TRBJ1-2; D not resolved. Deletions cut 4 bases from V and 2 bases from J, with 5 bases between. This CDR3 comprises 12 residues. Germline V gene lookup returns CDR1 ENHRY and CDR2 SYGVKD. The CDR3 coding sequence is TGTGCCATCAGTGCAGGAAACTATGGCTACACCTTC. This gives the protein CAISAGNYGYTF.

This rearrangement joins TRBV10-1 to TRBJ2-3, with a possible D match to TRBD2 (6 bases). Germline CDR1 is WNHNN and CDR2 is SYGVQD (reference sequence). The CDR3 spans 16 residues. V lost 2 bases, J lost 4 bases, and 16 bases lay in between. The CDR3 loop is CASSEPTIGRSDTQYF. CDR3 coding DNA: TGCGCCAGCAGTGAGCCAACCATAGGGAGGTCAGATACGCAGTATTTT.

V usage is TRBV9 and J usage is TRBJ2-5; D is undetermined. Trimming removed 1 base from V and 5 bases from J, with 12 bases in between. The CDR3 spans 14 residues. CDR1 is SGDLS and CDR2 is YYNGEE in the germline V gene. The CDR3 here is CASSVSGAGETQYF. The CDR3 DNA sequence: TGTGCCAGCAGCGTATCGGGTGCCGGGGAGACCCAGTACTTC.